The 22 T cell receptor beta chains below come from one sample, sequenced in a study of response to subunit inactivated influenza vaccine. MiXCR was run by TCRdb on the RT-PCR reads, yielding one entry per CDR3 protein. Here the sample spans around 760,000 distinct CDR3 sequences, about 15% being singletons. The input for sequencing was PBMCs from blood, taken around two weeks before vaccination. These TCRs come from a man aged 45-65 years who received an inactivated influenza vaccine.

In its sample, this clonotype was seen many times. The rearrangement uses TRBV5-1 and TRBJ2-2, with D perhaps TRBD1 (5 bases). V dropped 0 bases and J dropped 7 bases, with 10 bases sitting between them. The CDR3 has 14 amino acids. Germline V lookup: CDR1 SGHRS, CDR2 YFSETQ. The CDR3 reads CASSLDGAIGELFF. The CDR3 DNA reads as TGCGCCAGCAGCTTGGATGGGGCAATCGGGGAGCTGTTTTTT.

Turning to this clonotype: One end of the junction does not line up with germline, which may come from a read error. The CDR3 region has the DNA TGCGCCAGCACCTTGCCGACTAGCGGGGGCCAAGAGACCCAGTACTTC. Protein product: CASTLPTSGGQETQYF. The chain carries TRBV5-1 and TRBJ2-5; 12 bases agree with TRBD2. In germline, CDR1 is SGHRS, CDR2 YFSETQ. The CDR3 has 16 residues.

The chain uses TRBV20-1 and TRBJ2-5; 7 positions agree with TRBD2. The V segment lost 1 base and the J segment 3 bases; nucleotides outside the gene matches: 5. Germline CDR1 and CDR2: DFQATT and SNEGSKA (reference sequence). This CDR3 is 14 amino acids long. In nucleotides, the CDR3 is TGCAGTGCTAGAGGACCCGGGGGGAAAGAGACCCAGTACTTC. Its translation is CSARGPGGKETQYF.

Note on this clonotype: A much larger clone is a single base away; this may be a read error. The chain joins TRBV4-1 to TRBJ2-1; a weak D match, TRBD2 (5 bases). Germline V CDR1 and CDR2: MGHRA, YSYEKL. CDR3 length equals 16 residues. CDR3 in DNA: TGCGCCAGCAGCCGGGCAAGCGGCGGGCTGAACAATGAGCAGATCTTC. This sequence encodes CASSRASGGLNNEQIF.

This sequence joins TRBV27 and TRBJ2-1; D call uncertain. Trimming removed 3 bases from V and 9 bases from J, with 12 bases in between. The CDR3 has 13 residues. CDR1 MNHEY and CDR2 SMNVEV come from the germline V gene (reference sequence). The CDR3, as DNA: TGTGCCAGCAGTTTGTGGACCAACACTGAGCAGTTCTTC. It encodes CASSLWTNTEQFF.

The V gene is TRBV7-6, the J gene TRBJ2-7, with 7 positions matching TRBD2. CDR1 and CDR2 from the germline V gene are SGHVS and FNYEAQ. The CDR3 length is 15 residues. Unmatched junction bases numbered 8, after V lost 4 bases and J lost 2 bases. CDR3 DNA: TGTGCCAGCAGCTCAGTAGCGGGCTCCGCCTACGAGCAGTACTTC. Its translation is CASSSVAGSAYEQYF.

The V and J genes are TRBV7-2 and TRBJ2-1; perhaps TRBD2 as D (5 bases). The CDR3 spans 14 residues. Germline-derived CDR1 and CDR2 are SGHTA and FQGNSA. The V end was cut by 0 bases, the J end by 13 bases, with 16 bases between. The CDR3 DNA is TGTGCCAGCAGCTTAGCAGTGGGTCCAGCGGAACAGTTCTTC. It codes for CASSLAVGPAEQFF. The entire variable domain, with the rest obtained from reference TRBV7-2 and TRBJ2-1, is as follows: GAGVSQSPSNKVTEKGKDVELRCDPISGHTALYWYRQSLGQGLEFLIYFQGNSAPDKSGLPSDRFSAERTGGSVSTLTIQRTQQEDSAVYLCASSLAVGPAEQFFGPGTRLTVL.

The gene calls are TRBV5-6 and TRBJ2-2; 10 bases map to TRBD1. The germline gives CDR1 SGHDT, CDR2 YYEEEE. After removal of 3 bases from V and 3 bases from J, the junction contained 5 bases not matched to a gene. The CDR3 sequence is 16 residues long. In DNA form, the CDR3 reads TGTGCCAGCAGCTGGGGACAGGGGAAGTACACCGGGGAGCTGTTTTTT. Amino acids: CASSWGQGKYTGELFF.

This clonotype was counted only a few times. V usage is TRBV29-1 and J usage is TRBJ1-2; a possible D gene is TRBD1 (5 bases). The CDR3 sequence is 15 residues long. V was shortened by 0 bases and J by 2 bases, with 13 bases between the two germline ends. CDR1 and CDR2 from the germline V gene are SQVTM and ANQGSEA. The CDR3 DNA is TGCAGCGTTGAAGATCGCGGGGGGGGGAACTATGGCTACACCTTC. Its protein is CSVEDRGGGNYGYTF. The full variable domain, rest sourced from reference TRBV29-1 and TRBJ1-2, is SAVISQKPSRDICQRGTSLTIQCQVDSQVTMMFWYRQQPGQSLTLIATANQGSEATYESGFVIDKFPISRPNLTFSTLTVSNMSPEDSSIYLCSVEDRGGGNYGYTFGSGTRLTVV.

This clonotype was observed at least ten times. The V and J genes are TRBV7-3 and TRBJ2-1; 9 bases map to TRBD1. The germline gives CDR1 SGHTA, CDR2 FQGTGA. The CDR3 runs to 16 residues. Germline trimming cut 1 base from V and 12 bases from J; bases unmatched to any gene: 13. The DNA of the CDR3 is TGTGCCAGCAGCTTAAAACCGGGGACAGGGTATGAGGTGCAGTTCTTC. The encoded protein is CASSLKPGTGYEVQFF.

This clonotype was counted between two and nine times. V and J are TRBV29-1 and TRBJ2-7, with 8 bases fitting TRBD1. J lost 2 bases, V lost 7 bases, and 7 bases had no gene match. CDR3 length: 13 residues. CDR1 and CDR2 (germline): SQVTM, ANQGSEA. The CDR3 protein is CSASGQATYEQYF. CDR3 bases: TGCAGCGCATCGGGACAGGCCACCTACGAGCAGTACTTC.

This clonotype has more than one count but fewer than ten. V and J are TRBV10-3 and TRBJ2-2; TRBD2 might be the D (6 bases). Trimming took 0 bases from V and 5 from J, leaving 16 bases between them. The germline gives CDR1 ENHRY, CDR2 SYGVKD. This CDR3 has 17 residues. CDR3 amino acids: CAISESGGHPGTGELFF. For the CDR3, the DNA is TGTGCCATCAGTGAGTCGGGAGGACATCCCGGGACCGGGGAGCTGTTTTTT.

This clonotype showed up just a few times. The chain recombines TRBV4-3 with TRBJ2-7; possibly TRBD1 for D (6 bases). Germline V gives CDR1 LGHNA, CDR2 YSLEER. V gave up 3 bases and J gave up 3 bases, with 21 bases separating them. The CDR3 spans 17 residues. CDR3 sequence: CASSQDLTGFLDYEQYF. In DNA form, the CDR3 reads TGCGCCAGCAGCCAGGACCTTACAGGGTTCTTAGACTACGAGCAGTACTTC.

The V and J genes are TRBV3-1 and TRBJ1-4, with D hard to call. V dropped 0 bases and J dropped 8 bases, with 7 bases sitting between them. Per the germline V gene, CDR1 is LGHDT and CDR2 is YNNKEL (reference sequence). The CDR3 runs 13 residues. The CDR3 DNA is TGTGCCAGCAGCCAAGATGGGAGGGAAAAACTGTTTTTT. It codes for CASSQDGREKLFF.

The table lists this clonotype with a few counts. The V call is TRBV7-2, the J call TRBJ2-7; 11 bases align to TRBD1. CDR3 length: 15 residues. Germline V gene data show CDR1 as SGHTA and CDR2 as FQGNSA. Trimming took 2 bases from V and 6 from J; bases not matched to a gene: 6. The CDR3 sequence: CASSLSGTGGGEQYF. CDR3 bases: TGTGCCAGCAGCTTATCCGGGACAGGGGGGGGCGAGCAGTACTTC.

The DNA of the CDR3 is TGTGCCAGCTCATCTAGCGCCCGAGGGTTGCATTCACCCCTCCACTTT. Its protein is CASSSSARGLHSPLHF. The rearrangement uses TRBV18 and TRBJ1-6; D is uncertain. With 5 bases removed from V and 8 bases from J, the gap between germline ends came to 19 bases. Per the germline V gene, CDR1 is KGHSH and CDR2 is LQKENI. CDR3 length: 16 amino acids.

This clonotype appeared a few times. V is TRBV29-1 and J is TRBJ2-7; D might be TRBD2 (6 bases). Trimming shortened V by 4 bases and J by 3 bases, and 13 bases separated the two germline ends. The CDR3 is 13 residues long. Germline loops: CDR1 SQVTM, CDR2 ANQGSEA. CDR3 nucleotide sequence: TGCAGCGTTGCGGTCGGAGGGAGCTACGAGCAGTACTTC. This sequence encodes CSVAVGGSYEQYF.

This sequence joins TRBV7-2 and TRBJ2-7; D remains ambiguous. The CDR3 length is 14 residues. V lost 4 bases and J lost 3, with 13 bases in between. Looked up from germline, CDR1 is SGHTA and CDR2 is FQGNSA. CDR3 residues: CASSSPGPDYEQYF. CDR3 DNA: TGTGCCAGCAGCTCCCCCGGGCCCGACTACGAGCAGTACTTC.

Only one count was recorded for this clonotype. The CDR3 sequence: CASGETGGYNSPLHF. In nucleotides, the CDR3 is TGTGCCAGCGGGGAGACAGGGGGGTATAATTCACCCCTCCACTTT. The chain couples TRBV6-1 to TRBJ1-6; 9 bases align to TRBD1. J was trimmed by 4 bases and V by 8 bases; bases with no gene match: 6. The CDR3 has 15 residues. Germline lookup yields CDR1 MNHNS and CDR2 SASEGT.

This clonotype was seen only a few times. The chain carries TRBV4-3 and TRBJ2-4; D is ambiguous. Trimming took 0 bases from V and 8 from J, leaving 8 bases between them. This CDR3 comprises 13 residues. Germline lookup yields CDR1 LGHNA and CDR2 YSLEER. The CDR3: CASSQDSRYIQYF. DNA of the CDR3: TGCGCCAGCAGCCAAGATTCACGGTACATTCAGTACTTC.

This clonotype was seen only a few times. CDR3 sequence: CASSLGWSANTEAFF. Here the CDR3 DNA reads TGTGCCAGCAGCTTAGGTTGGAGCGCTAACACTGAAGCTTTCTTT. The rearrangement links TRBV7-8 to TRBJ1-1; D not certain. Germline loops: CDR1 SGHVS, CDR2 FQNEAQ. V was cut by 1 base and J by 2 bases, with 11 bases left in between. The CDR3 consists of 15 residues.

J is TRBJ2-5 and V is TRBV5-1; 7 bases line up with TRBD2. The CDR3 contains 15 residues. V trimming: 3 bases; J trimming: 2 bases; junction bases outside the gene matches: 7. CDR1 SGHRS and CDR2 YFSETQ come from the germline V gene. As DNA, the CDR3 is TGCGCCAGCAGCTCTCCAGCTAGCGGACAAGAGACCCAGTACTTC. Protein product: CASSSPASGQETQYF.